Each of the 13 T cell receptor beta chains below was sequenced from the same sample in a study of blood T cell repertoires in COVID-19. Clones were sequenced by immunoSEQ multiplex PCR, and TCRdb holds only the in-frame ones, with some missing. Among over 90,000 clones listed, approximately 91% were seen once. The sample was peripheral blood. These receptors were taken from a man between 18 and 29 years old with acute or convalescent COVID-19.

The chain couples TRBV19 to TRBJ1-1; D gene ambiguous. The V end lost 6 bases, the J end lost 0 bases, and 11 bases lay between the germline ends. This CDR3 contains 14 residues. Germline V CDR1 and CDR2: LNHDA, SQIVND (reference sequence). CDR3 sequence: CASSPTGLNTEAFF. In DNA form, the CDR3 reads TGTGCCAGTAGCCCGACTGGATTGAACACTGAAGCTTTCTTT.

This sequence joins TRBV6-5 and TRBJ1-3, with a tentative D call TRBD1 (6 bases). The V and J ends lost 9 bases and 3 bases respectively, with 15 bases between them. This CDR3 contains 14 residues. CDR1 is MNHEY and CDR2 is SVGAGI in the germline V gene. Here the CDR3 DNA reads TGTGCCAGTGGGCGGGGGGCAGGTGGAAACACCATATATTTT. Amino acid sequence: CASGRGAGGNTIYF.

The rearrangement links TRBV3-1 (or the pseudogene TRBV3-2) to TRBJ2-4; D is perhaps TRBD2 (7 bases). This CDR3 is 14 amino acids long. Trimming removed 1 base at V and 8 bases at J, with 12 bases between. Germline V gene lookup returns CDR1 LGHDT and CDR2 YNNKEL (reference sequence). The CDR3 reads CASSQGGGADIQYF. CDR3 sequence (DNA): TGTGCCAGCAGCCAAGGAGGGGGGGCGGACATTCAGTACTTC.

This chain joins TRBV5-5 and TRBJ1-6; D is uncertain. This CDR3 contains 15 residues. The V gene lost 4 bases and the J gene lost 1 base, with 9 bases spanning the gap. From germline, CDR1 is SGHKS and CDR2 YYEKEE (reference sequence). The CDR3 bases are TGTGCCAGCAGCGCCGCGGGATCCTATAATTCACCCCTCCACTTT. This encodes CASSAAGSYNSPLHF.

The CDR3 nucleotides read TGTGCCAGCAGCCAGAGGAAAGCCTACGAGCAGTACTTC. This encodes CASSQRKAYEQYF. V and J are TRBV3-1 (or the pseudogene TRBV3-2) and TRBJ2-7; no reliable D call. Germline assignment: CDR1 LGHDT and CDR2 YNNKEL (reference sequence). The V gene lost 3 bases and the J gene lost 2 bases, with 8 bases spanning the gap. The CDR3 consists of 13 residues.

The rearrangement joins TRBV30 to TRBJ1-6, with D perhaps TRBD1 (6 bases). V lost 1 base and J lost 8, with 12 bases in between. The CDR3 totals 14 residues. CDR1 and CDR2 (germline): GTSNPN, SVGIG (reference sequence). The CDR3 coding sequence is TGTGCCTGGAGTGCGATGGGGGCGGATTCACCCCTCCACTTT. Its protein product is CAWSAMGADSPLHF.

The V and J genes are TRBV19 and TRBJ1-5, with 7 bases matching TRBD1. Per germline, CDR1 LNHDA and CDR2 SQIVND (reference sequence). The CDR3 is made up of 15 amino acids. Trimming took 1 base from V and 1 from J; bases not matched to a gene: 1. The CDR3 coding sequence is TGTGCCAGTAGTATAGTGGGACAGAGCAATCAGCCCCAGCATTTT. This encodes CASSIVGQSNQPQHF.

Points on this clone: This sample includes further DNA sequences coding for the same CDR3. The chain joins TRBV5-1 to TRBJ1-2, with D unclear. The V and J ends lost 0 bases and 4 bases respectively, with 10 bases between them. Germline V gene data show CDR1 as SGHRS and CDR2 as YFSETQ. The CDR3 sequence is 14 residues long. CDR3 residues: CASSLEAGTYGYTF. The DNA of the CDR3 is TGCGCCAGCAGCTTGGAGGCGGGTACCTATGGCTACACCTTC.

V and J are TRBV3-1 (or the pseudogene TRBV3-2) and TRBJ2-5, with a possible D match to TRBD2 (5 bases). Per the germline V gene, CDR1 is LGHDT and CDR2 is YNNKEL (reference sequence). Trimming left V 5 bases short and J 3 bases short, with 10 bases between. The CDR3 runs to 13 residues. In DNA form, the CDR3 reads TGTGCCAGCAGCGAGGGCCAGGAAGAGACCCAGTACTTC. This encodes CASSEGQEETQYF.

V usage is TRBV20-1 and J usage is TRBJ2-7, with D possibly matching TRBD1 (5 bases). There are 11 residues in the CDR3. Per the germline V gene, CDR1 is DFQATT and CDR2 is SNEGSKA (reference sequence). Trimming removed 6 bases from V and 7 bases from J, with 13 bases in between. The CDR3 sequence is CSASSSGEQYF. The CDR3 DNA reads TGCAGTGCATCGTCGTCAGGGGAGCAGTACTTC.

This clone was seen more than once but under ten times. The gene calls are TRBV7-9 and TRBJ2-7; TRBD1 matches at 7 bases. CDR1 is SEHNR, CDR2 FQNEAQ, per germline (reference sequence). V shed 3 bases and J 3 bases; nucleotides not matched to a gene: 8. The CDR3 sequence is 15 residues long. CDR3 sequence: CASSLETGPLYEQYF. The CDR3 DNA follows: TGTGCCAGCAGCTTGGAGACAGGGCCGCTCTACGAGCAGTACTTC.

V gene TRBV6-1 combines with J gene TRBJ1-2; possibly TRBD1 for D (6 bases). Trimming cost V 2 bases and J 8 bases, with 18 bases left between them. Germline V lookup: CDR1 MNHNS, CDR2 SASEGT. The CDR3 has 15 residues. CDR3 in DNA: TGTGCCAGCAGTGAAAGGGGGACAAGGGATTTCGGCTACACCTTC. Residues: CASSERGTRDFGYTF.

The chain employs TRBV5-1 and TRBJ2-3, with 9 bases fitting TRBD1. V lost 5 bases and J lost 4; bases outside the gene matches: 8. CDR3 length equals 15 residues. Germline CDR1 SGHRS, CDR2 YFSETQ. The CDR3 nucleotides are TGCGCCAGCAGTACCGGACAGGGGTATGCAGATACGCAGTATTTT. Protein sequence: CASSTGQGYADTQYF.